The rows below give T cell receptor beta chains drawn from one sample of a study of OX40 agonist ivuxolimab in advanced cancers. The repertoire was sequenced with immunoSEQ multiplex PCR; TCRdb's copy has only in-frame clones and lacks some. The sample includes around 65,000 clones, approximately 90% of them seen just once. The material was CD4+ or CD8+ T cells sorted from blood, obtained in a trial of the OX40 agonist ivuxolimab. The receptors shown here come from an adult with an advanced solid tumor such as melanoma, head and neck, liver or kidney cancer. CDR3s include the opening cysteine and the closing phenylalanine or tryptophan. A D gene is named only where the DNA matches it firmly. For some rows the clone size is stated as once, few or many, or as a class when expanded; others skip it.

TGCGCCAGCAGCTTGGACGGTAGCAATCAGCCCCAGCATTTT,CASSLDGSNQPQHF,.,.,TRBV5-1,TRBJ1-5
TGTGCCAGCAGTTTCGGGAACACCGGGGAGCTGTTTTTT,CASSFGNTGELFF,.,.,TRBV2,TRBJ2-2
TGTGCCAGCAGCATCTCAGGGAGGCCCCTCCACTTT,CASSISGRPLHF,.,.,TRBV5-6,TRBJ1-6
TGTGCCAGCAGTTTAGGAGACAGGGGGTTCGTGTGGGCTTTCTTT,CASSLGDRGFVWAFF,TRBD1,.,TRBV28,TRBJ1-1
TGTGCCAGCAGTCTACTTCTGGACAGGGGAGTGGATAATTCACCCCTCCACTTT,CASSLLLDRGVDNSPLHF,TRBD1,.,TRBV28,TRBJ1-6
TGTGCCACCAGCAGAGATCGATTAGGGACAGAGCAGTTCTTC,CATSRDRLGTEQFF,.,.,TRBV15,TRBJ2-1
TGTGCCACCTTGGACCGAAAGATTACCTACGAGCAGTACTTC,CATLDRKITYEQYF,.,.,TRBV10-3,TRBJ2-7
TGTGCCAGCAGTCGTGGAGGTCGGGCCGGGGAGCTGTTTTTT,CASSRGGRAGELFF,.,.,TRBV6-5,TRBJ2-2
TGTGCCAGTAGTATTGCTAGGGTTGGCTCCTACAATGAGCAGTTCTTC,CASSIARVGSYNEQFF,.,.,TRBV19,TRBJ2-1
TGCAGCGTAGTACAGACGAACACTGAAGCTTTCTTT,CSVVQTNTEAFF,.,.,TRBV29-1,TRBJ1-1
TGCAGCGTTGGGGCGGGGGCCCGATCGCCCCAGCATTTT,CSVGAGARSPQHF,.,.,TRBV29-1,TRBJ1-5
TGCGCCAGCAGCGCCACAGGGGCGATCCCTACCGAGCAGTACTTC,CASSATGAIPTEQYF,TRBD1,.,TRBV5-1,TRBJ2-7
TGCGCCAGCAGCGCGGGACACCTAACGAACACCGGGGAGCTGTTTTTT,CASSAGHLTNTGELFF,.,.,TRBV5-1,TRBJ2-2
TGCGCCAGCAGCCAGCAAGCGGGAGCGAGCACAGATACGCAGTATTTT,CASSQQAGASTDTQYF,TRBD2,.,TRBV4-1,TRBJ2-3
TGTGCCAGTACGGCGAGCTCTGGAAACACCATATATTTT,CASTASSGNTIYF,.,once,TRBV19,TRBJ1-3
TGTGCTAGTGGTTCGCCCAGGACTAGCGGGAGAAATGAGCAGTTCTTC,CASGSPRTSGRNEQFF,TRBD2,.,TRBV12-5,TRBJ2-1
TGTGCCAGCAGCCCTACCAGGGGTCGCTACACCTTC,CASSPTRGRYTF,.,.,TRBV7-9,TRBJ1-2
TGTGCCAGCAGTTCACCGCAGGGGCTTAGCAATCAGCCCCAGCATTTT,CASSSPQGLSNQPQHF,.,.,TRBV28,TRBJ1-5
TGTGCCAGCTCACCGGAAAAAGGGAGTGGCACTGAAGCTTTCTTT,CASSPEKGSGTEAFF,.,.,TRBV18,TRBJ1-1
TGCGCCAGCAGCTTGGACAGGGGTCCCCCCTACAATGAGCAGTTCTTC,CASSLDRGPPYNEQFF,TRBD1,.,TRBV5-1,TRBJ2-1
TGTGCCAGCAGTGACGAGACAAGGGCGGGGAACGGGCAGTTCTTC,CASSDETRAGNGQFF,.,.,TRBV2,TRBJ2-1
TGTGCCAGCGTAACAGGGGGCAGCACCTACGAGCAGTACTTC,CASVTGGSTYEQYF,TRBD1,few,TRBV6-5,TRBJ2-7
TGTGCCAGCAGTTACTCTCTAGCGGGAGGCAACAATGAGCAGTTCTTC,CASSYSLAGGNNEQFF,TRBD2,.,TRBV6-6,TRBJ2-1
TGTGCCAGCAGCCCATTAGCGGGAGCAGAGACCCAGTACTTC,CASSPLAGAETQYF,TRBD2,once,TRBV7-7,TRBJ2-5
TGTGCCAGTAGTCCGAACCCGGGATCTTATAGCAATCAGCCCCAGCATTTT,CASSPNPGSYSNQPQHF,.,.,TRBV19,TRBJ1-5
TGTGCCAGCACCCGACAGGGAGACGAGCAGTACTTC,CASTRQGDEQYF,TRBD1,.,TRBV6-1,TRBJ2-7
TGCGCCAGCAGCTTGGCCGGTGGAGGACTAGCGGGATCTTACGAGCAGTACTTC,CASSLAGGGLAGSYEQYF,TRBD2,.,TRBV5-1,TRBJ2-7
TGCGCCAGCAGCCAAAGAACCCAGACAGGGCTCGAAGGCTACACCTTC,CASSQRTQTGLEGYTF,TRBD1,.,TRBV4-1,TRBJ1-2
TGTGCCTGCACCTACGACAGGCTAACCAGGGCTAACTATGGCTACACCTTC,CACTYDRLTRANYGYTF,.,.,TRBV30,TRBJ1-2
TGTGCCAGCAGGCTTGGGAAGGGGGCGGGAGCCAAGACCCAGTACTTC,CASRLGKGAGAKTQYF,.,.,TRBV5-6,TRBJ2-5
TGTGCCAGCTCACCGGCGGCTCAATTCTCTGGAAACACCATATATTTT,CASSPAAQFSGNTIYF,.,.,TRBV18,TRBJ1-3
TGCAGCTATCTAGCGAGAGCCTACAATGAGCAGTTCTTC,CSYLARAYNEQFF,.,.,TRBV29-1,TRBJ2-1
TGTGCCAGCAACAATGGGGGGATGAACACTGAAGCTTTCTTT,CASNNGGMNTEAFF,.,.,TRBV27,TRBJ1-1
TGTAGAACAGCTTTAACCCTGGGGACGGATGGCTACACCTTC,CRTALTLGTDGYTF,.,.,TRBV2,TRBJ1-2
TGTGCCAGTAGCGACTGGGCGGTCCCGCATGAAGCTTTCTTT,CASSDWAVPHEAFF,.,.,TRBV19,TRBJ1-1
TGTGCCAGTCTAGGACAGTACAATCAGCCCCAGCATTTT,CASLGQYNQPQHF,.,once,TRBV19,TRBJ1-5
TGTGCCAGCAGCGAAAGGACTAGCGGGAGCAATGAGCAGTTCTTC,CASSERTSGSNEQFF,TRBD2,once,TRBV7-2,TRBJ2-1
TGTGCCAGTGCTGCACAGGGGATCGGGACCCAGTACTTC,CASAAQGIGTQYF,TRBD1,.,TRBV19,TRBJ2-5
TGCGCCAGCAGCTTATCTGGGGTATTCACCACAGATACGCAGTATTTT,CASSLSGVFTTDTQYF,.,.,TRBV5-1,TRBJ2-3
TGTGCCAGCAGACAGGGGTATGTAAGCAATCAGCCCCAGCATTTT,CASRQGYVSNQPQHF,TRBD1,.,TRBV2,TRBJ1-5